This TCR beta chain was recovered during a study of T cell clonotyping in hematopoietic cell transplantation. Study outcomes and limitations: Graft donor and pretransplant recipient Inverse Simpson Index values predicted broader posttransplant TCR diversity. After transplant, recipient diversity fell while pathologically expanded clonotypes grew through day 180.

This clone has a single count. Its matching antigen is unknown. Time point meaning: recipient sample about 28 days before transplant, after cytoreduction. Assay used: immunoSEQ multiplex PCR; TCRdb lists only in-frame clones, some missing. The repertoire holds 35,000 to 45,000 clones, roughly 96% seen once, with about 1.6% in the top ten. The CDR3 is 11 residues long. Trimming took off 4 bases at V and 2 bases at J, with 3 bases between the two ends. Germline V gene lookup returns CDR1 MNHNS and CDR2 SASEGT. The chain couples TRBV6-1 to TRBJ2-7; D uncertain. This material consisted of peripheral blood mononuclear cells, taken before stem cell transplant. The clonotype originates from a man aged 40-49 years with chronic myeloid leukemia. Some clones in this sample may be carry-over from other donors' samples. In DNA, the CDR3 is TGTGCCAGCAGTGCCGCCTACGAGCAGTACTTC. This encodes CASSAAYEQYF.